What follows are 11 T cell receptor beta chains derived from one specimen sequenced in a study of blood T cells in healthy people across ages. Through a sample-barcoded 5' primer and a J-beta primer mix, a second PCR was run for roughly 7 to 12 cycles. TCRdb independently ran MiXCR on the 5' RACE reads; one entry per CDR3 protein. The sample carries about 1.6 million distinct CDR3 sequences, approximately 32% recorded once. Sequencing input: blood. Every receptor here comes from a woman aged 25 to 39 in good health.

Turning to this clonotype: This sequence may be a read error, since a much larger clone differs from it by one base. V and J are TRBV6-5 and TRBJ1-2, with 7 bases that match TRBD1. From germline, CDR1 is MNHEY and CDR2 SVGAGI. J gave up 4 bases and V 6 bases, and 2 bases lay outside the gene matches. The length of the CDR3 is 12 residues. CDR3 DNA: TGTGCCAGCAGACCAGGGGGCTATGGCTACACCTTC. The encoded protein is CASRPGGYGYTF.

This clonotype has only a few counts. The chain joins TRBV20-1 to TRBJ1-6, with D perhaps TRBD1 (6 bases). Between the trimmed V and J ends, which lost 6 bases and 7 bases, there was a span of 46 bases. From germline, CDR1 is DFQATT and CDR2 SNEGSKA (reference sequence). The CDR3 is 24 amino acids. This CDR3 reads CSAPRGGAPRDEPPAGFINSPLHF. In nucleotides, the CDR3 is TGCAGTGCCCCCCGAGGGGGGGCGCCCCGAGACGAACCTCCTGCGGGTTTTATCAATTCACCCCTCCACTTT.

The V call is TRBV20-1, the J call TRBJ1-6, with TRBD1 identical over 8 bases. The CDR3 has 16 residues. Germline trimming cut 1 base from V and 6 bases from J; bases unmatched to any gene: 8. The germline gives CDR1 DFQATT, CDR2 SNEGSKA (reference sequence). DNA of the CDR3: TGCAGTGCTAGAGCCCGGGACAGGCAATGTAATTCACCCCTCCACTTT. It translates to CSARARDRQCNSPLHF.

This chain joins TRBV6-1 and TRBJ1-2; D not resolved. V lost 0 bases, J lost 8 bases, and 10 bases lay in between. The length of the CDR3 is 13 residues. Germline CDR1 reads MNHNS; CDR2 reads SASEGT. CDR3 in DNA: TGTGCCAGCAGTGAAGCGCCTAAAGGGGGCTACACCTTC. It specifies CASSEAPKGGYTF.

The CDR3 sequence is CASSSGTGESPLHF. DNA for the CDR3: TGTGCCAGCTCATCCGGGACAGGGGAATCACCCCTCCACTTT. The chain has TRBV18 and TRBJ1-6; 10 bases line up with TRBD1. After removal of 5 bases from V and 10 bases from J, the junction contained 5 bases not matched to a gene. CDR3 length: 14 amino acids. Germline-derived CDR1 and CDR2 are KGHSH and LQKENI.

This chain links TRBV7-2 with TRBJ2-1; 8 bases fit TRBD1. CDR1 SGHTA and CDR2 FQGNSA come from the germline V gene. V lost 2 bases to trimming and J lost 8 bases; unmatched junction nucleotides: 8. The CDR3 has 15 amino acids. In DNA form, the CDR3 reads TGTGCCAGCAGCTTAACAGGGGGACTTTACGATGAGCAGTTCTTC. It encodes CASSLTGGLYDEQFF. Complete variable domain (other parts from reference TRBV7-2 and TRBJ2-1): GAGVSQSPSNKVTEKGKDVELRCDPISGHTALYWYRQSLGQGLEFLIYFQGNSAPDKSGLPSDRFSAERTGGSVSTLTIQRTQQEDSAVYLCASSLTGGLYDEQFFGPGTRLTVL.

The CDR3 spells CASSQKGGGTEAFF. The CDR3 nucleotides are TGTGCCAGCAGTCAGAAGGGGGGGGGCACTGAAGCTTTCTTT. The rearrangement joins TRBV6-1 to TRBJ1-1, with D possibly matching TRBD1 (6 bases). This CDR3 is 14 amino acids long. Trimming cost V 5 bases and J 4 bases, with 14 bases left between them. Germline loops: CDR1 MNHNS, CDR2 SASEGT.

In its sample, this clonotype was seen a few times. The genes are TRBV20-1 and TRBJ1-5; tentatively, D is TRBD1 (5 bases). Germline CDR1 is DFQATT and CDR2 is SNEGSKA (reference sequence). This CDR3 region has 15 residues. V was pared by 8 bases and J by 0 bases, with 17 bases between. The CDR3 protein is CSFLGTDYSNQPQHF. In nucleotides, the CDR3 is TGCAGTTTTCTCGGGACGGACTATAGCAATCAGCCCCAGCATTTT.

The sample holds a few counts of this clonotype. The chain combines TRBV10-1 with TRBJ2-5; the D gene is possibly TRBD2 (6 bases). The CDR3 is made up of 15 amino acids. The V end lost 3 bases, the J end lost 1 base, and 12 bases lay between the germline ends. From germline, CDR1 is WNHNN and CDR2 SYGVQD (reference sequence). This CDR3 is CASSDRGGIQETQYF. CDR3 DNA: TGCGCCAGCAGTGACCGGGGAGGAATCCAAGAGACCCAGTACTTC.

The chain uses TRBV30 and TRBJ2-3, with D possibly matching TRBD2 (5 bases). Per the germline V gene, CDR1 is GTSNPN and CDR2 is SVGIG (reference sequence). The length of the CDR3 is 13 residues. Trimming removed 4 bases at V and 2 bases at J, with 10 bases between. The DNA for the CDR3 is TGTGCCTGGACCGGAGGCCTCACAGATACGCAGTATTTT. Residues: CAWTGGLTDTQYF.

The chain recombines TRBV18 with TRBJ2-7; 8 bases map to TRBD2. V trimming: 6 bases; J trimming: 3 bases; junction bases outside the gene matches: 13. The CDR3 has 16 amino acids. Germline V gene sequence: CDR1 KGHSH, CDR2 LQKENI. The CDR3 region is CASSYPGGSGNYEQYF. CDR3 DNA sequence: TGTGCCAGCTCCTACCCGGGGGGGTCCGGGAACTACGAGCAGTACTTC.